This T cell receptor beta chain was recorded in a study of T cell repertoires in cytomegalovirus infection. Turning to the study itself: The public TCR beta signatures pointed to both CMV infection and matching HLA type. Broader study findings: The ex vivo response was dominated by HLA-C-restricted CMV-specific TCR beta clonotypes.

TCRdb redid the calling of the reads with MiXCR, one entry per CDR3 protein. Here the sample spans about 180,000 distinct CDR3 sequences, approximately 15% being singletons. Per germline, CDR1 SEHNR and CDR2 FQNEAQ (reference sequence). The CDR3 runs 16 residues. V trimming: 8 bases; J trimming: 3 bases; junction bases outside the gene matches: 9. For this clonotype: What it binds is unknown.

The chain has TRBV7-9 and TRBJ2-2; 10 nucleotides match TRBD2. Sequenced input: PBMCs. The TCR was taken from a human donor in good health (CMV status not recorded). Some clones in this sample may be carry-over from other donors' samples. This chain's CDR3 is CASPFTGLADTGELFF. The CDR3 nucleotides read TGTGCCAGCCCTTTCACCGGACTAGCGGACACCGGGGAGCTGTTTTTT.